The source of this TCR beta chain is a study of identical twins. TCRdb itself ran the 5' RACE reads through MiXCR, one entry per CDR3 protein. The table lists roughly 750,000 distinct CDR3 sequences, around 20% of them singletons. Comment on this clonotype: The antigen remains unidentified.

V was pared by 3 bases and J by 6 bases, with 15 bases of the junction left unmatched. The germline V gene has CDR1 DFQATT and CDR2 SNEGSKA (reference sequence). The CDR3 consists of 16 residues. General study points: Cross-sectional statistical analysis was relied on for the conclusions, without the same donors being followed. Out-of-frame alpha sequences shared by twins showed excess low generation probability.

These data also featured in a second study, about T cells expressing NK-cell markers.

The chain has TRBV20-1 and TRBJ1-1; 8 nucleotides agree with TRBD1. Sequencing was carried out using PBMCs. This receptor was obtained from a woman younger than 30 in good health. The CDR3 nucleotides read TGCAGTGCTAGGGGGGTACGACAGGGGAAGTCCGCTGAAGCTTTCTTT. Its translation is CSARGVRQGKSAEAFF.